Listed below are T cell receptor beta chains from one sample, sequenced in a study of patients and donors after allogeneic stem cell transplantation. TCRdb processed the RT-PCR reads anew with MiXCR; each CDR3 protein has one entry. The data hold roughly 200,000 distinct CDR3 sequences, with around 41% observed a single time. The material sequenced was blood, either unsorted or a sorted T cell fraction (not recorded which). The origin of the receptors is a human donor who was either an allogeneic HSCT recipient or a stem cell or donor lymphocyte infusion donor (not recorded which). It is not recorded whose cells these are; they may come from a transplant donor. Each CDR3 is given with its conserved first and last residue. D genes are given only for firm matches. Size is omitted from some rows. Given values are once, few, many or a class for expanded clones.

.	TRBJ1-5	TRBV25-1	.	CASSGGVEPQHF	TGTGCCAGCAGTGGAGGGGTTGAGCCCCAGCATTTT
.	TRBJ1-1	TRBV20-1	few	CSASWASNTEAFF	TGCAGTGCTAGCTGGGCCTCGAACACTGAAGCTTTCTTT
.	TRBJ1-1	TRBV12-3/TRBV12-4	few	CASYPWGVGNTEAFF	TGTGCCAGCTATCCCTGGGGTGTAGGGAACACTGAAGCTTTCTTT
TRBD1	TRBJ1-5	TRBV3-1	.	CASSGTGGRPQHF	TGTGCCAGCAGCGGTACAGGGGGCAGGCCCCAGCATTTT
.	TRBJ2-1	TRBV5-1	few	CASSPGISSYNEQFF	TGCGCCAGCAGCCCAGGGATCAGCTCCTACAATGAGCAGTTCTTC
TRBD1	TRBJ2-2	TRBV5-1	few	CASSIGTGGTGELFF	TGCGCCAGCAGCATCGGGACAGGGGGCACCGGGGAGCTGTTTTTT
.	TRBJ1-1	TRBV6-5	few	CASSYSVGGEAFF	TGTGCCAGCAGTTACTCCGTCGGCGGTGAAGCTTTCTTT
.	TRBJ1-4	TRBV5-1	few	CASSFRPANEKLFF	TGCGCCAGCAGCTTCAGGCCAGCTAATGAAAAACTGTTTTTT
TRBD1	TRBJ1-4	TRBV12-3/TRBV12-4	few	CASSLEGAANEKLFF	TGTGCCAGCAGTTTAGAGGGGGCAGCTAATGAAAAACTGTTTTTT
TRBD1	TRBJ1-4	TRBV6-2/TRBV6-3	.	CASSAGDRLNEKLFF	TGTGCCAGCAGTGCCGGGGACAGGTTGAATGAAAAACTGTTTTTT
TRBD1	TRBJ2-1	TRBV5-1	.	CASSLQGGRSYNEQFF	TGCGCCAGCAGCTTACAGGGGGGTAGGTCCTACAATGAGCAGTTCTTC
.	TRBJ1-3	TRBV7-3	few	CASSLHGWTIYF	TGTGCCAGCAGCTTACACGGTTGGACCATATATTTT
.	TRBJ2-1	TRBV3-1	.	CASSQGRTEPYNEQFF	TGTGCCAGCAGCCAAGGAAGGACAGAGCCCTACAATGAGCAGTTCTTC
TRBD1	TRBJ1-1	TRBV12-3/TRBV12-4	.	CASSPWTGGVNTEAFF	TGTGCCAGCAGTCCCTGGACAGGGGGCGTGAACACTGAAGCTTTCTTT
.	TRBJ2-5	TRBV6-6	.	CASSIRLARVETQYF	TGTGCCAGCAGCATACGGCTAGCACGGGTGGAGACCCAGTACTTC
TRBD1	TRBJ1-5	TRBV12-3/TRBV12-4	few	CASSRDSINQPQHF	TGTGCCAGCAGCCGGGACAGCATCAATCAGCCCCAGCATTTT
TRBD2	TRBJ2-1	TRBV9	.	CASSGGLAGKQFF	TGTGCCAGCAGCGGAGGACTAGCTGGGAAGCAGTTCTTC
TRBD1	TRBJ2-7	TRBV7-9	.	CASSRTGGAEQYF	TGTGCCAGCAGCAGAACAGGGGGCGCCGAGCAGTACTTC
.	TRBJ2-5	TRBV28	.	CANGGTQYF	TGTGCCAATGGAGGGACCCAGTACTTC
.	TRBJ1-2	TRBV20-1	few	CSPQGNANYGYTF	TGCAGTCCGCAGGGGAACGCTAACTATGGCTACACCTTC
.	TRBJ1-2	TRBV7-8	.	CASSAGIGGGYTF	TGTGCCAGCAGCGCTGGGATTGGCGGTGGCTACACCTTC
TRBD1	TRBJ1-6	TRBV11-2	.	CASSPRPGTGPYNSPLHF	TGTGCCAGCAGCCCTCGACCCGGGACAGGCCCTTATAATTCACCCCTCCACTTT
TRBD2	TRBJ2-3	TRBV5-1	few	CASSPGTSRTDTQYF	TGCGCCAGCAGCCCTGGGACTAGTAGGACAGATACGCAGTATTTT
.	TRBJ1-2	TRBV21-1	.	CASSKAQTPNGYTF	TGTGCCAGCAGCAAAGCACAGACGCCGAATGGCTACACCTTC
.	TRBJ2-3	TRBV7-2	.	CASSALKLPPRDTQYF	TGTGCCAGCAGCGCCCTCAAACTACCGCCCCGGGATACGCAGTATTTT
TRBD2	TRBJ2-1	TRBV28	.	CASSCRTSGCEQFF	TGTGCCAGCAGCTGTCGGACTAGCGGATGTGAGCAGTTCTTC
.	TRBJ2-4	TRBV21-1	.	CASSKSQTGGKGIYIQYF	TGTGCCAGCAGCAAATCGCAGACGGGGGGGAAGGGGATCTACATTCAGTACTTC